This TCR beta chain was retrieved from a study of T cells in Graves' hyperthyroidism and ophthalmopathy. Turning to the study itself: Pretreatment peripheral blood was obtained at initial diagnosis.

This clonotype was picked up a small number of times. Stability of Graves' hyperthyroidism was defined as absent ophthalmopathy progression within 18 months. Isolation of PBMCs was performed on around 9.7 ml fresh peripheral blood. Researchers amplified the TCR beta CDR3 regions from RNA transcripts. The HTBI primer set drove a first-round RT-PCR of the TCR CDR3. Each CDR3 protein is one row after TCRdb ran MiXCR on the multiplex PCR reads. The data show over 700,000 distinct CDR3 sequences, about a third seen once. The CDR3 covers 13 residues. Germline values: CDR1 SEHNR, CDR2 FQNEAQ (reference sequence). With 7 bases removed from V and 1 base from J, the gap between germline ends came to 10 bases.

The sequence was obtained from a middle-aged woman with Graves' hyperthyroidism. The sequenced sample consisted of blood. The chain recombines TRBV7-9 with TRBJ1-1; D call uncertain. The CDR3 DNA follows: TGTGCCAGCACCTCCCCAGCGAACACTGAAGCTTTCTTT. Protein: CASTSPANTEAFF.